The 2 T cell receptor beta chains reported below all come from one sample, sequenced in a study of shared clonotypes between healthy human individuals. The protocol was immunoSEQ multiplex PCR, while the TCRdb copy is restricted to in-frame clones and leaves out a portion. The table lists approximately 1.5 million clones, 95% to 99% of them singletons. Sequencing was done on a sample of naive CD4+ T cells sorted from blood. Subset: CD45RA+ positively selected. All receptors derive from a man aged 25-40 years in good health.

Details on this clone: The same CDR3 can be traced to other DNA sequences in this sample. V and J are TRBV5-1 and TRBJ1-1; weak D call: TRBD1 (6 bases). Germline V gene sequence: CDR1 SGHRS, CDR2 YFSETQ. V lost 3 bases to trimming and J lost 0 bases, with 9 bases between them. CDR3 length: 14 residues. The CDR3 DNA follows: TGCGCCAGCAGCTCCGGGACATTGAACACTGAAGCTTTCTTT. As protein: CASSSGTLNTEAFF.

To note about this clone: At the DNA level, this CDR3 is encoded by other sequences in the same sample as well. This sequence joins TRBV5-4 and TRBJ2-3; tentative D call: TRBD2 (7 bases). Deletions cut 1 base from V and 3 bases from J, with 9 bases between. The CDR3 is 14 residues long. Germline V gene lookup returns CDR1 SGHNT and CDR2 YYREEE (reference sequence). The CDR3 sequence: CASSLKGGTDTQYF. The DNA for the CDR3 is TGTGCCAGCAGCTTGAAGGGGGGGACAGATACGCAGTATTTT.